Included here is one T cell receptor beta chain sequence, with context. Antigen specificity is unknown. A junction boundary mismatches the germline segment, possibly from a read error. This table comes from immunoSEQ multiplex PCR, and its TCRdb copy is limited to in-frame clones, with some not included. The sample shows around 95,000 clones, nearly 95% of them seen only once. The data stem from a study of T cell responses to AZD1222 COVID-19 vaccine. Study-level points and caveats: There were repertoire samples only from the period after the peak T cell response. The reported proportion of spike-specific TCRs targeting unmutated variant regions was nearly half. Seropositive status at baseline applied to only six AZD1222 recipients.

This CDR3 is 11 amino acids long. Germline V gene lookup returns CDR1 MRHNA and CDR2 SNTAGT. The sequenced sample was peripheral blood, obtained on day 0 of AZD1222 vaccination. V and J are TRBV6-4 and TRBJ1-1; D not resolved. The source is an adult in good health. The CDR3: CASDRQDVMRF. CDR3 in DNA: TGTGCCAGCGACCGGCAAGATGTTATGAGGTTT.